This is a list of T cell receptor beta chains from one sample in a study of T-cell memory formation after mild COVID-19. From the 5' RACE reads, TCRdb called clonotypes with MiXCR, one entry per CDR3 protein. The sample holds 250,000 to 300,000 distinct CDR3 sequences; approximately 18% are singletons and the top ten take under 25%. Sequenced material: PBMCs or a T cell subset sorted from them (not recorded which). These receptors all stem from a man between 18 and 29 years old who had mild COVID-19 (a few samples of this study predate the infection). Cell type and time point are not known. Both conserved end residues are part of each CDR3. A D gene is named only where the DNA matches it firmly. The size entry is marked missing in some rows and otherwise reads once, few, many or a size class.

TGTGCCAGCAGCTATGGACAGGGCTACACCGGGGAGCTGTTTTTT	CASSYGQGYTGELFF	TRBJ2-2	TRBV11-2	few	TRBD1
TGTGCCAGCAGTAGGACAGGGGGCGAAGCTTTCTTT	CASSRTGGEAFF	TRBJ1-1	TRBV6-6	-	TRBD1
TGTGCCAGCAGTTTCCCCTCGGGCAATGAGCAGTTCTTC	CASSFPSGNEQFF	TRBJ2-1	TRBV12-3/TRBV12-4	many	-
TGCGCCAGCAGCCGCTTCCGGGACAGTCCGGGGACAGATACGCAGTATTTT	CASSRFRDSPGTDTQYF	TRBJ2-3	TRBV5-1	many	TRBD1
TGTGCCAGCAGCTTGGGGCTAGCGGGTATGCGGGAGACCCAGTACTTC	CASSLGLAGMRETQYF	TRBJ2-5	TRBV7-3	-	TRBD2
TGCAGTGCTAGAGTTGACCCCGGGACAGTAAAGGATGAAGCTTTCTTT	CSARVDPGTVKDEAFF	TRBJ1-1	TRBV20-1	-	TRBD1
TGTGCCAGCAGCGCCCAAATGGATACGCAGTATTTT	CASSAQMDTQYF	TRBJ2-3	TRBV2	-	-
TGTGCCATCAGCCTTCGGACTAGCGAGGGTGAGCAGTTCTTC	CAISLRTSEGEQFF	TRBJ2-1	TRBV10-3	-	TRBD2
TGTGCCAGCAGCCAAGCTAGCGGGGGGGCCGGTGATACGCAGTATTTT	CASSQASGGAGDTQYF	TRBJ2-3	TRBV4-2	-	TRBD2
TGCGCCACTAAGGAGGGAACCTATAATTCACCCCTCCACTTT	CATKEGTYNSPLHF	TRBJ1-6	TRBV5-1	few	-
TGTGCCAGCAGTCTCCAACCAGGTCAGCCCCAGCATTTT	CASSLQPGQPQHF	TRBJ1-5	TRBV12-3/TRBV12-4	few	-
TGCGCCAGCAGCTTGACAGGGGGCACTGGCAATGAGCAGTTCTTC	CASSLTGGTGNEQFF	TRBJ2-1	TRBV5-1	few	TRBD1
TGCGCCAGCAGTCAGCCAACTAGCGAAGAGACCCAGTACTTC	CASSQPTSEETQYF	TRBJ2-5	TRBV4-1	many	TRBD2
TGTGCCAGCAGCGTAGACAGCGGGAACTATGGCTACACCTTC	CASSVDSGNYGYTF	TRBJ1-2	TRBV9	-	-
TGTGCCAGCAGCTTAGTAGCGGCTAGCGGGGGGGCCCCAGATACGCAGTATTTT	CASSLVAASGGAPDTQYF	TRBJ2-3	TRBV11-2	few	TRBD2
TGTGCCAGCAGCCAAGTATGGGACGGGGGAGCCAAGGATGGCTACACCTTC	CASSQVWDGGAKDGYTF	TRBJ1-2	TRBV4-2	few	-
TGCGCCAGCAGCCAAGTATGGGACAATGAGCAGTTCTTC	CASSQVWDNEQFF	TRBJ2-1	TRBV4-1	few	-
TGTGCCATCAGTGAGTCGGCAGATACGCAGTATTTT	CAISESADTQYF	TRBJ2-3	TRBV10-3	many	-
TGTGCCAGCGGGCGAACTGGAGTGGACATTCAGTACTTC	CASGRTGVDIQYF	TRBJ2-4	TRBV14	-	-
TGCAGTGCTATGACTAGCGGGCGGGATACGCAGTATTTT	CSAMTSGRDTQYF	TRBJ2-3	TRBV20-1	-	TRBD2
TGTGCCACCAGGACTAGCGGCACAGATACGCAGTATTTT	CATRTSGTDTQYF	TRBJ2-3	TRBV3-1	few	TRBD2
TGTGCCAGCAGCCAAGAGCCCTTTATCGTGGGGGGGCCTGGCGACGAGCAGTTCTTC	CASSQEPFIVGGPGDEQFF	TRBJ2-1	TRBV4-2	-	-
TGTGCCACTCCGACAGGGGGGACCGGGGAGCTGTTTTTT	CATPTGGTGELFF	TRBJ2-2	TRBV7-9	-	TRBD1